The present TCR beta chain was sequenced within a study of T cell repertoires in cytomegalovirus infection. Across the study: Based on public TCR beta signatures, there were indications of CMV infection and of a matching HLA type. General study findings and limits: There were carriers of CMV plus the relevant HLA, and cumulative public TCR beta family frequency identified them. Ex vivo responses were dominated by HLA-C-restricted CMV-specific TCR beta clonotypes.

With respect to this clonotype: The antigen is unknown.

From the reads, TCRdb called clonotypes with MiXCR, one entry per CDR3 protein. The sample contains over 150,000 distinct CDR3 sequences, approximately 18% of which appear only once. The sequenced material came from CD8+ T cells from PBMCs. The source is a human donor in good health (CMV status not recorded). Some clones in this sample may be carry-over from other donors' samples.

This CDR3 is CASSLGLKNIQYF. In DNA form, the CDR3 reads TGTGCCAGCAGTCTCGGCTTAAAAAACATTCAGTACTTC. This chain uses TRBV11-3 with TRBJ2-4; D remains unclear. The CDR3 has 13 amino acids. The V and J ends lost 6 bases and 4 bases respectively, with 10 bases between them. The germline CDR1 and CDR2 sequences are SGHNT and YENEEA.